This T cell receptor (beta chain) is drawn from a study of Tregs in tolerant kidney transplant recipients (dated by TCRdb to about 2019). Notes on the research overall: The transplants used related donors with nonmyeloablative bone marrow transplantation, and mixed chimerism in the human trials was transient. TCRbeta sequencing was used in the study to identify donor-specific regulatory T cells before combined kidney and bone marrow transplantation, and the identified cells were then tracked after transplant.

For TCRbeta CDR3 sequencing, genomic DNA from the sorted cells was extracted using the QIAGEN DNeasy Blood and Tissue Kit. High-throughput TCRbeta CDR3 sequencing, which included PCR amplification with bias correction and internal controls, was done commercially through immunoSEQ. As for the authors' bioinformatics: Unique productive TCRbeta sequences were defined by CDR3 nucleotide sequence when primers matched and otherwise by CDR3 amino acid sequence together with Vbeta and Jbeta genes. To correct sorting error, sequences shared between sorted populations at a frequency ratio of 2:1 or less were removed; the rest were assigned to the higher population. Sequences were defined as donor-reactive when expanded at least 5-fold in CFSE-low cells versus unstimulated cells and present at a frequency of at least 0.01% in CFSE-low cells. Repertoire divergence was quantified by Jensen-Shannon divergence using the top 100 TCRbeta sequences ranked by frequency. When a sample had multiple sequencing runs, each run was corrected for sorting error separately and the runs were then pooled. Entries here come from immuneACCESS through TCRdb and include only in-frame sequences with V and J called. Some clones fail to appear in such tables; in the studies checked, an unresolved V gene covers under half of the shortfall, and the cause of the remainder is unknown. V and J calls and clone size are copied from that table; D and trimming were computed from the DNA. The sample includes around 63,000 clones, with 75% to 90% observed a single time. Under 2.5% of the sample is taken by the ten largest.

CDR1 and CDR2 were assigned from the germline V gene as SNHLY and FYNNEI. V is clipped by 6 bases and J by 2 bases, and the sequence between their germline boundaries is 8 bases long. The CDR3 goes from the cysteine to the phenylalanine over 12 residues. The kept DNA is CDR3 alone, 36 bases in frame from the first base. Comments on this clone: Its specific antigen is unknown. There are no base qualities to consult, and no much larger clone falls within one base.

Here is what the overall study found, with its caveats: The study was constrained by small patient numbers, and validation of the findings is required in larger populations and under other immunosuppression protocols. For some patients the PCR primers changed over time, which made it impossible to compare the samples from those patients at the nucleotide level. Donor-specific Treg expansion exceeded global Treg expansion in tolerant patients, suggesting antigen-driven rather than nonspecific expansion. Expanding Tregs with activated donor B cells appeared to identify the most biologically relevant and donor-specific TCRbeta repertoire. Biological reproducibility was not directly addressed, though technical replication error appeared minimal.

The time point label, as the study defines it: blood sample drawn before combined kidney and bone marrow transplant. Thawed PBMCs were FACS-sorted into unstimulated Tregs (CD4+CD25+CD127-), CD4+ non-Tregs (CD4+CD25-), CD4 cells and CD8 cells. Prior to Treg sorting, thawed PBMCs were rested overnight at 37 degrees C with around 200 IU/ml IL-2. Patients were 4 combined kidney and bone marrow transplant recipients from the ITN036ST trial, and only these trial subjects had samples available. Healthy control blood was processed to PBMCs by Ficoll density gradient and cryopreserved, and patient PBMCs were collected before and after transplant.

The chain links TRBV2 with TRBJ2-7, with TRBD1 perhaps the D gene, on 6 matching bases. This clonotype was sampled from a human donor who received a combined kidney and bone marrow transplant. Here the sequenced sample was Tregs from blood, taken before the transplant. In nucleotides, the sequence is TGTGCCAGCAGGACAGGAACCTACGAGCAGTACTTC. Its protein is CASRTGTYEQYF.